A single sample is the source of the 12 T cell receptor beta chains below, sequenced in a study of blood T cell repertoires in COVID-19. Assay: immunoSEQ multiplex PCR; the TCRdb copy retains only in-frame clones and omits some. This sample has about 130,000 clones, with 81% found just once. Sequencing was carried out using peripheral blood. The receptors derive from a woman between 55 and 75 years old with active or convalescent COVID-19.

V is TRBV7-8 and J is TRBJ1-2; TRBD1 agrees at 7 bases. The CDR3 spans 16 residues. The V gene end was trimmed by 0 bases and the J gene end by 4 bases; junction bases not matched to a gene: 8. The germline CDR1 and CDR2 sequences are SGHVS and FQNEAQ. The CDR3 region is CASSLAKGAGPYGYTF. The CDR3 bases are TGTGCCAGCAGCTTAGCGAAGGGGGCAGGGCCCTATGGCTACACCTTC.

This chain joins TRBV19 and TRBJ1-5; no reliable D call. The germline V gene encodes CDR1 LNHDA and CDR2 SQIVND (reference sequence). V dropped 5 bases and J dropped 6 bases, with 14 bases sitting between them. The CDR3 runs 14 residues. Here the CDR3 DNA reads TGTGCCAGTAGTCGTTTTCCGGGTGGTCAGCCCCAGCATTTT. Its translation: CASSRFPGGQPQHF.

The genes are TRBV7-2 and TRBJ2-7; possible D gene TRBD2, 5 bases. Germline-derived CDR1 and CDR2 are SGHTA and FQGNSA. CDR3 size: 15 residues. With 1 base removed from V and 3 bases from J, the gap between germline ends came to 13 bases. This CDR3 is CASSLGEGSSYEQYF. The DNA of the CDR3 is TGTGCCAGCAGCTTAGGAGAAGGGAGCAGCTACGAGCAGTACTTC.

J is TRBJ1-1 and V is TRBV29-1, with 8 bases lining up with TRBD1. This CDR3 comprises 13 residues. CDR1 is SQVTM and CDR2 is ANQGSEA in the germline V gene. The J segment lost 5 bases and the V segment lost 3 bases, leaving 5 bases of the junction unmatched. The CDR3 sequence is CSVDQGAGTEAFF. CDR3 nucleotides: TGCAGCGTTGACCAGGGGGCTGGAACTGAAGCTTTCTTT.

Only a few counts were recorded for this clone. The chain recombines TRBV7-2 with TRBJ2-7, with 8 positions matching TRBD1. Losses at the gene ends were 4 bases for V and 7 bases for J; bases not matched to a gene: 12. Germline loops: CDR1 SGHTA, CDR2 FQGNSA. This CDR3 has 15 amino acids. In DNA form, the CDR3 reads TGTGCCAGCAGCTCGAAGTCGACAGGGGCGAGGGAGCAGTACTTC. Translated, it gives CASSSKSTGAREQYF.

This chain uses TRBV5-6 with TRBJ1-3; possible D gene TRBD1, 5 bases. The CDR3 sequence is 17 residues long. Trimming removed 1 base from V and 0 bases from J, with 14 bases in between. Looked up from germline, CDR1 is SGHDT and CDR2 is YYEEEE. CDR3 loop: CASSLWGVGYSGNTIYF. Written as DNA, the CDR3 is TGTGCCAGCAGCTTGTGGGGGGTAGGATACTCTGGAAACACCATATATTTT. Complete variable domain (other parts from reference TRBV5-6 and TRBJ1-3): DAGVTQSPTHLIKTRGQQVTLRCSPKSGHDTVSWYQQALGQGPQFIFQYYEEEERQRGNFPDRFSGHQFPNYSSELNVNALLLGDSALYLCASSLWGVGYSGNTIYFGEGSWLTVV.

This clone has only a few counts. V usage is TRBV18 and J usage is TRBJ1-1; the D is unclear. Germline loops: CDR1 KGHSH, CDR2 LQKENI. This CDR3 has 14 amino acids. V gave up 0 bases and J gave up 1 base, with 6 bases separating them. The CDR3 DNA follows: TGTGCCAGCTCACCACCCCACAAGAACACTGAAGCTTTCTTT. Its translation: CASSPPHKNTEAFF.

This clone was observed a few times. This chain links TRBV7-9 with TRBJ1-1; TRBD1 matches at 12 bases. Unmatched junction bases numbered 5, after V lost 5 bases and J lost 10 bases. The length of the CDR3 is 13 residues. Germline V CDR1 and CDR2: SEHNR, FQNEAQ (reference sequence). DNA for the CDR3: TGTGCCAGCAGCCGGGGACAGGGGGCTGGAGCTTTCTTT. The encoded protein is CASSRGQGAGAFF.

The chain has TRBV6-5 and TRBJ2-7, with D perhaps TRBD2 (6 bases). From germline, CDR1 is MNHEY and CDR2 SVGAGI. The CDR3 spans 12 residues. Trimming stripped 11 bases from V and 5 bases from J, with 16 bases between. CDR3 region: CAVKGTVNEQYF. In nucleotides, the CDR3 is TGTGCCGTTAAGGGGACTGTCAACGAGCAGTACTTC.

The CDR3 protein is CASTPGTTIVAEAFF. The CDR3, as DNA: TGTGCCAGCACCCCGGGGACAACGATAGTAGCTGAAGCTTTCTTT. V gene TRBV6-5 combines with J gene TRBJ1-1; possible D gene TRBD1, 6 bases. This CDR3 is 15 amino acids long. The V and J ends lost 7 bases and 6 bases respectively, with 21 bases between them. From germline, CDR1 is MNHEY and CDR2 SVGAGI.

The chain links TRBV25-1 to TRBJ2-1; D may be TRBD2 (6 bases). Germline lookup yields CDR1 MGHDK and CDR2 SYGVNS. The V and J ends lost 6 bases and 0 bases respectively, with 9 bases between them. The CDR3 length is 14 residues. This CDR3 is CASRAGYSYNEQFF. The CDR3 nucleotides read TGTGCCAGCAGAGCGGGTTACTCCTACAATGAGCAGTTCTTC.

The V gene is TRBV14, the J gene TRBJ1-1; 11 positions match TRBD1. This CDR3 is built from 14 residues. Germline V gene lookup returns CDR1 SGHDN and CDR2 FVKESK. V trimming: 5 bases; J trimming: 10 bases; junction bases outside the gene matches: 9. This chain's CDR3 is CASSSGQGGIGAFF. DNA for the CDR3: TGTGCCAGCAGCTCGGGACAGGGGGGAATTGGAGCTTTCTTT.